This T cell receptor (beta chain) was recovered during a study of beta chain features in type 1 diabetes. Overall study: Investigators examined approximately 110,000,000 sorted cells across all samples.

Whole-study findings and limits: Although PCR might favor shorter templates, it would do so equally in patients and controls.

Averaging roughly 120 mL, one heparinised blood draw came from each individual donor. The CDR3 length is 13 residues. The V and J ends lost 5 bases and 7 bases respectively, with 15 bases between them. Germline CDR1 and CDR2: MDHEN and SYDVKM. Investigators reverse transcribed all isolated RNA, so they sequenced expressed TCRB transcripts. Produced via immunoSEQ multiplex PCR; TCRdb's table is partial and in-frame only. Of about 360,000 clones detected, over 9.5% appear once; the ten largest clones hold 0.017%. This clone turned up a few times. Its antigen is not known. This TCR was recovered from a man aged 18-30 years in good health. This chain links TRBV28 with TRBJ2-7; a possible D gene is TRBD2 (5 bases). Sequenced input: naive CD4+ T cells from blood. CDR3 bases: TGTGCCAGCAGTCTCCCCCCTCCGGGGGAGCAGTACTTC. Translated: CASSLPPPGEQYF.